The 6 T cell receptor beta chains listed next were all sequenced from one sample in a study of cytomegalovirus exposure and HLA in healthy donors. Primers for the PCR totalled 60 Vbeta and 13 Jbeta. Clones were sequenced by immunoSEQ multiplex PCR, and TCRdb holds only the in-frame ones, with some missing. The table has roughly 69,000 clones, roughly two thirds seen once; the top ten hold 4.5% to 5.5%. The specimen was PBMCs. These receptors all stem from a man aged 50 to 60 in good health and CMV-seronegative.

The chain carries TRBV6-6 and TRBJ1-2; 9 positions agree with TRBD1. Germline-derived CDR1 and CDR2 are MNHNY and SVGAGI (reference sequence). This CDR3 has 14 amino acids. V lost 4 bases and J lost 4; bases outside the gene matches: 4. CDR3 amino acids: CASSSTGGVYGYTF. CDR3 DNA sequence: TGTGCCAGCAGTTCGACAGGGGGGGTCTATGGCTACACCTTC.

This clone has only a few counts. The chain is built from TRBV5-6 and TRBJ1-1, with 10 bases that match TRBD1. The CDR3 runs to 16 residues. With 4 bases clipped from V and 5 bases from J, the junction kept 11 bases outside the gene matches. Germline assignment: CDR1 SGHDT and CDR2 YYEEEE. The CDR3 DNA reads as TGTGCCAGCAGCCTTCGGGACAGGGGACGGAGGACTGAAGCTTTCTTT. As protein: CASSLRDRGRRTEAFF.

This chain joins TRBV27 and TRBJ2-3; no definite D call. This CDR3 has 12 amino acids. Germline-derived CDR1 and CDR2 are MNHEY and SMNVEV (reference sequence). V was trimmed by 6 bases and J by 2 bases, leaving 6 bases between them. CDR3 DNA: TGTGCCAGCAGATCCATCACAGATACGCAGTATTTT. This codes for CASRSITDTQYF.

This rearrangement joins TRBV9 to TRBJ2-2; D may be TRBD1 (6 bases). V lost 5 bases and J lost 0, with 11 bases in between. Germline V lookup: CDR1 SGDLS, CDR2 YYNGEE. This CDR3 region has 15 residues. CDR3 bases: TGTGCCAGCAGACCCCGGGACACGAACACCGGGGAGCTGTTTTTT. Protein product: CASRPRDTNTGELFF.

The chain has TRBV11-2 and TRBJ1-1, with D possibly being TRBD1 (6 bases). V shed 7 bases and J shed 5 bases, with 23 bases lying between them. CDR3 size: 16 residues. CDR1 is SGHAT and CDR2 is FQNNGV in the germline V gene. CDR3 amino acids: CASTPQGWGMRTEAFF. DNA for the CDR3: TGTGCCAGCACCCCACAGGGCTGGGGGATGAGGACTGAAGCTTTCTTT. The variable domain in full, completed from reference TRBV11-2 and TRBJ1-1, reads EAGVAQSPRYKIIEKRQSVAFWCNPISGHATLYWYQQILGQGPKLLIQFQNNGVVDDSQLPKDRFSAERLKGVDSTLKIQPAKLEDSAVYLCASTPQGWGMRTEAFFGQGTRLTVV.

This clone occurred a few times. One junction end does not reproduce the germline sequence, and a read error may be involved. The chain is built from TRBV6-1 and TRBJ2-7; D is uncertain. Germline loops: CDR1 MNHNS, CDR2 SASEGT. The CDR3 is 15 residues long. The CDR3 coding sequence is TGTGCCAGCAGTGAACTATACCAGGCTATCTACCAGCAGTACTTC. Translated: CASSELYQAIYQQYF.